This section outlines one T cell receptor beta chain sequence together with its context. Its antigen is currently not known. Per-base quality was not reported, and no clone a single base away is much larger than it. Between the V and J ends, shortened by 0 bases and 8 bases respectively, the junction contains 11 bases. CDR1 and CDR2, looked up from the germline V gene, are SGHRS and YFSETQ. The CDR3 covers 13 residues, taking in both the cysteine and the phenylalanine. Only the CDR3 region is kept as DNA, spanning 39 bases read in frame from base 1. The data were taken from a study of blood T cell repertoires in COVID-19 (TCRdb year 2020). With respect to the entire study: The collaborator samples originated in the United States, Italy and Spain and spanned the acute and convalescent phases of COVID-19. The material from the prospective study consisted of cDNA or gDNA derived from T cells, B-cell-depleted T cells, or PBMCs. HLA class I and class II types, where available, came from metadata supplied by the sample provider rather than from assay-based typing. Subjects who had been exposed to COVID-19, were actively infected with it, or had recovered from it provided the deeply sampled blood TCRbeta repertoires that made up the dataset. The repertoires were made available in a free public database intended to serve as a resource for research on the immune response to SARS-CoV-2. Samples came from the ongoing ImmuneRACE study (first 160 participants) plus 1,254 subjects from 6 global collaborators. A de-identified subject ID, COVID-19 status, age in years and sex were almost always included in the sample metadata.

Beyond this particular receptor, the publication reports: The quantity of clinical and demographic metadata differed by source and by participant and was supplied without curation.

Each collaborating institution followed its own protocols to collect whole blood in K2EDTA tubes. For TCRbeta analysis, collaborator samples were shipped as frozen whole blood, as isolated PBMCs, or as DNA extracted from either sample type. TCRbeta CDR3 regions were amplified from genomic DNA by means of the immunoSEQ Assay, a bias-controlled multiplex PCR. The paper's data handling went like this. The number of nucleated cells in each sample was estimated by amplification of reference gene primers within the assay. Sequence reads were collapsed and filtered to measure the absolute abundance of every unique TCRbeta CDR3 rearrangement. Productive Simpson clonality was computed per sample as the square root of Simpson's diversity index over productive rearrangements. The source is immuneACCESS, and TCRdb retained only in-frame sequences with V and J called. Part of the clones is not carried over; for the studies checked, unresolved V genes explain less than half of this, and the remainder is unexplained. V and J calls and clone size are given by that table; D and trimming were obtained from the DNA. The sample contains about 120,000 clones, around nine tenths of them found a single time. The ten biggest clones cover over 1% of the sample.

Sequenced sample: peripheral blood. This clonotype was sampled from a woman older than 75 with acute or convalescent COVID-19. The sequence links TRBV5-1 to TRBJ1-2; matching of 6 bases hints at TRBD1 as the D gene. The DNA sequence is TGCGCCAGCAGCTTGGCACAGGGCATCGGCTACACCTTC. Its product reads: CASSLAQGIGYTF.